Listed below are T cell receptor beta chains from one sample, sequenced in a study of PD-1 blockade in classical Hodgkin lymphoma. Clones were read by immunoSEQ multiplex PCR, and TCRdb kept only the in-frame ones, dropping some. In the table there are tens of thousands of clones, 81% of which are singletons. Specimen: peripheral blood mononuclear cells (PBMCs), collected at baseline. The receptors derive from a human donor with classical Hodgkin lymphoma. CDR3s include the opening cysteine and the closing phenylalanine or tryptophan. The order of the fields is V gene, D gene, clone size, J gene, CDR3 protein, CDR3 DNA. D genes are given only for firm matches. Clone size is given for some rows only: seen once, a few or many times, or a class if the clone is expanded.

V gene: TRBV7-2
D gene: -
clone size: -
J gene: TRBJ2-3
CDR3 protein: CASSSSGSTDTQYF
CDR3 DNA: TGTGCCAGCAGCTCGAGCGGGAGCACAGATACGCAGTATTTT

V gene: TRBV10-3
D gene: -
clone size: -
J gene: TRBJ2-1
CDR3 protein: CAISETRAESSYNEQFF
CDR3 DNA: TGTGCCATCAGTGAGACAAGGGCGGAGAGCTCCTACAATGAGCAGTTCTTC

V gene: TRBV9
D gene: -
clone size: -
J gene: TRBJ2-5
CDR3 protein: CASSPPWAQETQYF
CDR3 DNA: TGTGCCAGCAGCCCCCCCTGGGCACAAGAGACCCAGTACTTC

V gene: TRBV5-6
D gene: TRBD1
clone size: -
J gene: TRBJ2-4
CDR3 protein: CASSLAIGTAPWVIQYF
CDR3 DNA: TGTGCCAGCAGCTTGGCAATCGGGACAGCTCCTTGGGTCATTCAGTACTTC

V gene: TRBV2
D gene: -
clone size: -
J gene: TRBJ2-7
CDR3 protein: CASSEEAGPSYEQYF
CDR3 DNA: TGTGCCAGCAGTGAGGAAGCGGGCCCCTCCTACGAGCAGTACTTC

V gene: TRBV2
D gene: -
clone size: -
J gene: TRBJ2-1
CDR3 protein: CASSDLQGNEQFF
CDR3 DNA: TGTGCCAGCAGTGACCTACAGGGCAATGAGCAGTTCTTC

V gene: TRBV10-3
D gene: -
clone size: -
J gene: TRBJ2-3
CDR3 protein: CAIRSPGTDTQYF
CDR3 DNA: TGTGCCATCAGGTCCCCAGGCACAGATACGCAGTATTTT

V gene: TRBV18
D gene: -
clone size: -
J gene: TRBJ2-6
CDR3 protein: CASSLGPSGANVLTF
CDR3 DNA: TGTGCCAGCTCACTCGGCCCATCTGGGGCCAACGTCCTGACTTTC

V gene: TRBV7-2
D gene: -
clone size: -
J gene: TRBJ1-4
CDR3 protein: CASSFILGSNEKLFF
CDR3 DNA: TGTGCCAGCAGCTTTATATTGGGGTCGAATGAAAAACTGTTTTTT

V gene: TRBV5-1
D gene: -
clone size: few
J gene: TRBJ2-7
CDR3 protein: CASSLGWQSYEQYF
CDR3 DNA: TGCGCCAGCAGCTTGGGGTGGCAGTCCTACGAGCAGTACTTC

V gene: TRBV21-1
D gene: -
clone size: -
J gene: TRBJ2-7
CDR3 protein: CASSKAEKYPKGVPYF
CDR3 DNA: TGTGCCAGCAGCAAAGCTGAAAAATACCCCAAGGGGGTCCCTTACTTC

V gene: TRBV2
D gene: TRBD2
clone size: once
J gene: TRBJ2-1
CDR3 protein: CASSRRVAGGDNEQFF
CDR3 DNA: TGTGCCAGCAGCAGACGAGTAGCGGGAGGGGACAATGAGCAGTTCTTC

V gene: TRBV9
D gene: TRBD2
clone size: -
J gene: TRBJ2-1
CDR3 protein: CASSALPIAGVGEVEQFF
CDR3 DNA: TGTGCCAGCAGCGCCCTGCCCATAGCGGGAGTGGGGGAGGTTGAGCAGTTCTTC

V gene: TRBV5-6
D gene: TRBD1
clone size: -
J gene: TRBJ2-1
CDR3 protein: CASSLGQGRYDEQFF
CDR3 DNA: TGTGCCAGCAGCTTGGGACAGGGACGCTACGATGAGCAGTTCTTC

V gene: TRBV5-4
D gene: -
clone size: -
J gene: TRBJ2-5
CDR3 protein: CASSLVAVPYQETQYF
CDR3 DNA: TGTGCCAGCAGCTTGGTAGCCGTCCCCTACCAAGAGACCCAGTACTTC

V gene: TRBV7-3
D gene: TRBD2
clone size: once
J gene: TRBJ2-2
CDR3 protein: CASSPPGGETGELFF
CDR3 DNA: TGTGCCAGCAGCCCCCCGGGGGGGGAAACCGGGGAGCTGTTTTTT

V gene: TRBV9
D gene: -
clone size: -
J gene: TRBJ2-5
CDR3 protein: CASSGDPSMETQYF
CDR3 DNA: TGTGCCAGCAGCGGGGACCCCTCTATGGAGACCCAGTACTTC

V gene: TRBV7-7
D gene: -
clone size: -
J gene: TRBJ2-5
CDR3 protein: CASSLGTGQETQYF
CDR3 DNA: TGTGCTAGCAGCTTAGGAACAGGGCAAGAGACCCAGTACTTC

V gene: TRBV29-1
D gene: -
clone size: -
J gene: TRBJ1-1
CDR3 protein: CSALVTEAFF
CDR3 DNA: TGCAGCGCCCTGGTGACTGAAGCTTTCTTT

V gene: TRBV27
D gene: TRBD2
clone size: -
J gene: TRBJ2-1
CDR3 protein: CASSPLAGSYNEQFF
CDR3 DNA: TGTGCCAGCAGTCCACTAGCGGGCTCCTACAATGAGCAGTTCTTC

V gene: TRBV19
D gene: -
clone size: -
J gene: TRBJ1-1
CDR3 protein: CASSKGMNTEAFF
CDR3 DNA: TGTGCCAGTAGTAAGGGAATGAACACTGAAGCTTTCTTT

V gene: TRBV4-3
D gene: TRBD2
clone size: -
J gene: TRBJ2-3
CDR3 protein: CASSQNPLSGSTDTQYF
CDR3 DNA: TGCGCCAGCAGCCAGAACCCACTTAGCGGGAGCACAGATACGCAGTATTTT

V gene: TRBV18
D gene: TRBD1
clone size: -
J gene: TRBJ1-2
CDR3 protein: CASSNTGTGNNGYTF
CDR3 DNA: TGTGCCAGCTCAAATACCGGGACAGGGAATAATGGCTACACCTTC

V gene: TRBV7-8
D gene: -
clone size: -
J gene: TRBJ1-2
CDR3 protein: CASSLDFTGYTF
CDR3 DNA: TGTGCCAGCAGCTTAGACTTTACTGGCTACACCTTC

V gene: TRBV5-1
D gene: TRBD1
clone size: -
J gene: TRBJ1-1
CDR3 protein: CASSRDRLNTEAFF
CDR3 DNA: TGCGCCAGCAGCAGGGACAGACTAAACACTGAAGCTTTCTTT

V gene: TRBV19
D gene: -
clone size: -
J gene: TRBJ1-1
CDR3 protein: CASEDPRTEAFF
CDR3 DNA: TGTGCCAGCGAGGACCCAAGGACTGAAGCTTTCTTT

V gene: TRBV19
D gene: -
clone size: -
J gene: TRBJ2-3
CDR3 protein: CASSIRDTQYF
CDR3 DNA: TGTGCCAGTAGTATTCGAGATACGCAGTATTTT

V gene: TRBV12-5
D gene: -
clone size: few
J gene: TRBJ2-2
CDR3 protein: CASGSGRSNTGELFF
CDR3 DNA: TGTGCTAGTGGTTCGGGGCGATCGAACACCGGGGAGCTGTTTTTT

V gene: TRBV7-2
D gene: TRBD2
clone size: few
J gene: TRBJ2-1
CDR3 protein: CASSPIAGDEQFF
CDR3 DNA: TGTGCCAGCAGCCCGATAGCGGGAGACGAGCAGTTCTTC

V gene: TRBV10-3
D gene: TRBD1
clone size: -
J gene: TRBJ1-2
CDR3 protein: CAITQGQAGYTF
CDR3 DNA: TGTGCCATCACCCAGGGACAGGCTGGCTACACCTTC

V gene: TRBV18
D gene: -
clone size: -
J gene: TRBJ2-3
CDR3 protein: CASSPSGLTDTQYF
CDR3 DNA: TGTGCCAGCTCACCATCCGGACTTACAGATACGCAGTATTTT

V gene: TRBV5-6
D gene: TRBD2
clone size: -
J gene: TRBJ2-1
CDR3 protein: CASSLTLAGASNEQFF
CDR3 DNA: TGTGCCAGCAGCTTAACACTAGCGGGAGCTTCTAATGAGCAGTTCTTC

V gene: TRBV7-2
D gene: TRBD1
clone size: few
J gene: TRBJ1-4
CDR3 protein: CASSRQGAYRGGNEKLFF
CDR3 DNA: TGTGCCAGCAGCCGCCAGGGCGCCTACAGGGGAGGTAATGAAAAACTGTTTTTT

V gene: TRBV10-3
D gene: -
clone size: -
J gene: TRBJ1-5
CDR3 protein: CAIGTDSNQPQHF
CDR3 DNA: TGTGCCATCGGGACGGATAGCAATCAGCCCCAGCATTTT

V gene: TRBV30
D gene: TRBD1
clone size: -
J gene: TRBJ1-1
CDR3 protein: CAWSGQGGATEAFF
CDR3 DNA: TGTGCCTGGAGTGGACAGGGCGGTGCCACTGAAGCTTTCTTT

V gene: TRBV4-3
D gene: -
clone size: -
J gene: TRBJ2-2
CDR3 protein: CASSQEGGRSGELFF
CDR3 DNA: TGCGCCAGCAGCCAAGAAGGGGGGAGGTCCGGGGAGCTGTTTTTT

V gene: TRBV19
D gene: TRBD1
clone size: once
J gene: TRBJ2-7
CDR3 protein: CASSIMAGGSYEQYF
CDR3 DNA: TGTGCCAGTAGTATTATGGCAGGGGGCTCCTACGAGCAGTACTTC

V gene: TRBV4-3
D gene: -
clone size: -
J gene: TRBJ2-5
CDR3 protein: CASSPQQQETQYF
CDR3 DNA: TGCGCCAGCAGCCCACAGCAGCAAGAGACCCAGTACTTC

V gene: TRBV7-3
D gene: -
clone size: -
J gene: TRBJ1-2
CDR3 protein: CASSLTDSDGYTF
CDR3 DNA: TGTGCCAGCAGCTTAACAGATTCAGATGGCTACACCTTC

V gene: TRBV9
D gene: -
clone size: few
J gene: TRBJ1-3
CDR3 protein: CASSSGTGNTIYF
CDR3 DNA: TGTGCCAGCAGTTCCGGGACGGGAAACACCATATATTTT

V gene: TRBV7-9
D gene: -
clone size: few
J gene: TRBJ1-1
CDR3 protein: CASSLDSSTEAFF
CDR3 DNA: TGTGCCAGCAGCTTAGACAGCAGTACTGAAGCTTTCTTT

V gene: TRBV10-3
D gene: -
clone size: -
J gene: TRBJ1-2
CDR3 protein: CAISGPGHGYTF
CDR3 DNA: TGTGCCATCAGTGGGCCAGGCCATGGCTACACCTTC

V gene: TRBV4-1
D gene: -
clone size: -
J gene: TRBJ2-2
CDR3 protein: CASSQGRGVRTNTGELFF
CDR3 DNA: TGCGCCAGCAGCCAAGGTCGTGGAGTTCGAACGAACACCGGGGAGCTGTTTTTT

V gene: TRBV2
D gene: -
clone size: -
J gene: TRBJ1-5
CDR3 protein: CASSEGQGEQPQHF
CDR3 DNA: TGTGCCAGCAGTGAGGGGCAGGGTGAACAGCCCCAGCATTTT

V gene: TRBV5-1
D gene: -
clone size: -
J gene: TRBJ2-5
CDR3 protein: CASSLEGQPWKETQYF
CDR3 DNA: TGCGCCAGCAGCTTGGAGGGGCAGCCGTGGAAGGAGACCCAGTACTTC

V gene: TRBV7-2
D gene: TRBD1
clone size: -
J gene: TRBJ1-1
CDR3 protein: CASSLAGGAGTEAFF
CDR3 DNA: TGTGCCAGCAGCTTAGCAGGGGGCGCGGGCACTGAAGCTTTCTTT

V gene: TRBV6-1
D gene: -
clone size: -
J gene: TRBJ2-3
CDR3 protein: CASSEEARGTDTQYF
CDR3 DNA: TGTGCCAGCAGTGAAGAAGCTAGAGGCACAGATACGCAGTATTTT

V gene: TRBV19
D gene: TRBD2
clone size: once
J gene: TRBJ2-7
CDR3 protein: CASSIDLASGRSSYEQYF
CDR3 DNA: TGTGCCAGTAGTATAGATCTGGCTAGCGGGAGGAGCTCCTACGAGCAGTACTTC

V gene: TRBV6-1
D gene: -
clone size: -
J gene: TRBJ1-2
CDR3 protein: CASSLDGNYGYTF
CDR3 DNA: TGTGCCAGCAGTCTGGACGGTAACTATGGCTACACCTTC

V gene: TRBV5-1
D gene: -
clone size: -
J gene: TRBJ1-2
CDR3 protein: CASSSSQGWGGYTF
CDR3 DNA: TGCGCCAGCAGCTCATCACAGGGATGGGGTGGCTACACCTTC

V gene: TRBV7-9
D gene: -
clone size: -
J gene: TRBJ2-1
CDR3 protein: CASSSESPSSYNEQFF
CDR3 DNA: TGTGCCAGCAGCTCCGAGAGCCCGAGCTCCTACAATGAGCAGTTCTTC

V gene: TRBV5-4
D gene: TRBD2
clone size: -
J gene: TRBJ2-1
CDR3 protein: CASSPRGAGVSYNEQFF
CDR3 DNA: TGTGCCAGCAGCCCCCGGGGAGCGGGAGTCTCCTACAATGAGCAGTTCTTC

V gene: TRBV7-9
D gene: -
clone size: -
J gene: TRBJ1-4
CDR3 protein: CASSGTLNEKLFF
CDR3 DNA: TGTGCCAGCAGCGGGACCCTTAATGAAAAACTGTTTTTT

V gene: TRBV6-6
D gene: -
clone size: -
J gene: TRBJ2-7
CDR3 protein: CASTAYRGRGGEQYF
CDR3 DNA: TGTGCCAGCACTGCTTATCGCGGGAGAGGGGGCGAGCAGTACTTC

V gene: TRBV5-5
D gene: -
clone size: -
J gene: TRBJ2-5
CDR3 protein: CASSLEYGPAPRETQYF
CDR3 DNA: TGTGCCAGCAGCTTGGAGTACGGGCCAGCCCCCCGGGAGACCCAGTACTTC